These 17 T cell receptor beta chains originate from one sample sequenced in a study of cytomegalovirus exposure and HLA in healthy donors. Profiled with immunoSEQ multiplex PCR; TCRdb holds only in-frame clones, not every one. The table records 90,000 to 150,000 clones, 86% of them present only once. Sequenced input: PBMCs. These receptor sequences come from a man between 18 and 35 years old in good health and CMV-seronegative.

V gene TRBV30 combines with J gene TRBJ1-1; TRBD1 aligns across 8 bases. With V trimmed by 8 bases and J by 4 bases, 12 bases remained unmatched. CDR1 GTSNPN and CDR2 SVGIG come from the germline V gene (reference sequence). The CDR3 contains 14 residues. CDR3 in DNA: TGTGCCCGGATGGACAGGGTTGAGAGCACTGAAGCTTTCTTT. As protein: CARMDRVESTEAFF.

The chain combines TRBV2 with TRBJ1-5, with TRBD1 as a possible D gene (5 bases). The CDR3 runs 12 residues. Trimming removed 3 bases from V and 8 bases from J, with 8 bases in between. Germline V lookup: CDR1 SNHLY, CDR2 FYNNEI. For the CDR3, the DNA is TGTGCCAGCAGTGACCGGGGGGAGCCCCAGCATTTT. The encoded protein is CASSDRGEPQHF.

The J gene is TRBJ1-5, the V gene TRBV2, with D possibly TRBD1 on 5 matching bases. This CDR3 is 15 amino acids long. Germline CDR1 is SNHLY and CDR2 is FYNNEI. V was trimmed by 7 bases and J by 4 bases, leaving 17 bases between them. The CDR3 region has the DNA TGTGCCAGCACCCCCGGACCAGGGAGGAATCAGCCCCAGCATTTT. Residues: CASTPGPGRNQPQHF.

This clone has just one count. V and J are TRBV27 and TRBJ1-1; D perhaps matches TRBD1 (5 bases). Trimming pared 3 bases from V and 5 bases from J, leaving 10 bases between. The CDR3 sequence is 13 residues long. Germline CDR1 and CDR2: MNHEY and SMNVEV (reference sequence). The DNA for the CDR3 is TGTGCCAGCAGTTTCGGGGGGAGGACTGAAGCTTTCTTT. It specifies CASSFGGRTEAFF.

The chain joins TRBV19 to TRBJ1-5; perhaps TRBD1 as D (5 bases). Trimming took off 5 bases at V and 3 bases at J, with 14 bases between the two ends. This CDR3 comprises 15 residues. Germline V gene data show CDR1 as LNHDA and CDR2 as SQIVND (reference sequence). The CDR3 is CASSGISGNNQPQHF. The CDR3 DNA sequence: TGTGCCAGTAGTGGGATTTCAGGGAACAATCAGCCCCAGCATTTT. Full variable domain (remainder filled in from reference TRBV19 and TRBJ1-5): DGGITQSPKYLFRKEGQNVTLSCEQNLNHDAMYWYRQDPGQGLRLIYYSQIVNDFQKGDIAEGYSVSREKKESFPLTVTSAQKNPTAFYLCASSGISGNNQPQHFGDGTRLSIL.

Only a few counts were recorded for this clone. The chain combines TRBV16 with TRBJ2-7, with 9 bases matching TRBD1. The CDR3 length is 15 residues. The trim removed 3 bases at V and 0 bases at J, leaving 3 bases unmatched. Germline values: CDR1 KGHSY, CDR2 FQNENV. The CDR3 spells CASSQGTGTSYEQYF. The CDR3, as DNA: TGTGCCAGCAGCCAGGGGACAGGGACCTCCTACGAGCAGTACTTC.

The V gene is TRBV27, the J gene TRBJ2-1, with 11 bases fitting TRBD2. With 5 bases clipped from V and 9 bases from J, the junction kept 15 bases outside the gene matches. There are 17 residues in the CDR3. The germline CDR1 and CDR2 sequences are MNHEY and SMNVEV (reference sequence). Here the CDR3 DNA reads TGTGCCAGCAGTATCCGAGCCTTAGCGGGAGGGCCAGGTGAGCAGTTCTTC. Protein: CASSIRALAGGPGEQFF.

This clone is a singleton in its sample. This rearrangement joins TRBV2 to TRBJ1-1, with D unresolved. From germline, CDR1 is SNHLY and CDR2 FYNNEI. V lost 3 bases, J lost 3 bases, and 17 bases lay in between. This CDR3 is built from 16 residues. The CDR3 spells CASSESGGVGYTEAFF. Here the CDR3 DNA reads TGTGCCAGCAGTGAGTCGGGAGGCGTGGGGTACACTGAAGCTTTCTTT.

The CDR3 is CASSPSGRDTGELFF. The CDR3 DNA sequence: TGTGCCAGCTCACCCAGCGGGAGGGACACCGGGGAGCTGTTTTTT. The chain has TRBV18 and TRBJ2-2; 10 bases map to TRBD2. Trimming cost V 3 bases and J 3 bases; bases outside gene matches: 1. This CDR3 comprises 15 residues. Per the germline V gene, CDR1 is KGHSH and CDR2 is LQKENI.

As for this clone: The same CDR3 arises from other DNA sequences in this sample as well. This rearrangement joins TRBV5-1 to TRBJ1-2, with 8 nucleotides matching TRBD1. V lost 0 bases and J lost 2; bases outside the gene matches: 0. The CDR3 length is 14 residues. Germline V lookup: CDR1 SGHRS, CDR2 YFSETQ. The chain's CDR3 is CASSLGQGNYGYTF. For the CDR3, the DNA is TGCGCCAGCAGCTTGGGACAGGGGAACTATGGCTACACCTTC.

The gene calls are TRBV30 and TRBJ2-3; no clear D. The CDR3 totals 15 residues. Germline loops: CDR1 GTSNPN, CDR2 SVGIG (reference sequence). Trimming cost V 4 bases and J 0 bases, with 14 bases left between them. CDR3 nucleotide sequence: TGTGCCTGGATACATGGCACCGCTAGCACAGATACGCAGTATTTT. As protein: CAWIHGTASTDTQYF.

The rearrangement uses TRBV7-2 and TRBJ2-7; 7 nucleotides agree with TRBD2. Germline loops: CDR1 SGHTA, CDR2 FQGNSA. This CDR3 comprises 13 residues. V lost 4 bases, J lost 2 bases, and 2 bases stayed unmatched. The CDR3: CASSSRGAYEQYF. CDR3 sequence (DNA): TGTGCCAGCAGCTCCCGGGGGGCCTACGAGCAGTACTTC.

CDR3 protein: CASSGQGVGGAEAFF. The CDR3, as DNA: TGTGCCAGCAGTGGACAGGGAGTTGGGGGGGCTGAAGCTTTCTTT. The chain has TRBV6-5 and TRBJ1-1; TRBD1 matches at 8 bases. CDR3 size: 15 residues. Germline CDR1 MNHEY, CDR2 SVGAGI. V gave up 5 bases and J gave up 6 bases; unmatched junction bases: 11.

The CDR3 nucleotides are TGTGCCAGCACCCACCGGGACAGGGGTTACGAGCAGTACTTC. It translates to CASTHRDRGYEQYF. This chain uses TRBV7-8 with TRBJ2-7, with 10 bases that match TRBD1. Germline V gene lookup returns CDR1 SGHVS and CDR2 FQNEAQ. CDR3 length equals 14 residues. V lost 7 bases to trimming and J lost 4 bases; unmatched junction nucleotides: 7. Full variable domain (missing parts from reference TRBV7-8 and TRBJ2-7): GAGVSQSPRYKVAKRGQDVALRCDPISGHVSLFWYQQALGQGPEFLTYFQNEAQLDKSGLPSDRFFAERPEGSVSTLKIQRTQQEDSAVYLCASTHRDRGYEQYFGPGTRLTVT.

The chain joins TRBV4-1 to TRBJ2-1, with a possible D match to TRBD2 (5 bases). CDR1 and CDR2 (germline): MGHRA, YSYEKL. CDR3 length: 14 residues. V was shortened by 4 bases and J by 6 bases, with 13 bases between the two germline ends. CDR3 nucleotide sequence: TGCGCCAGCAGCCTTCCGGTTGCGGGCAATGAGCAGTTCTTC. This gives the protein CASSLPVAGNEQFF.

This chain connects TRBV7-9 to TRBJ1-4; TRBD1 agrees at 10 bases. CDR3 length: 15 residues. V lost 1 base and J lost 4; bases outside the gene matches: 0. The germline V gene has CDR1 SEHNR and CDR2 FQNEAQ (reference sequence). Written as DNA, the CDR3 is TGTGCCAGCAGCTTAGGGGACAGGGGTAATGAAAAACTGTTTTTT. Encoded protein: CASSLGDRGNEKLFF.

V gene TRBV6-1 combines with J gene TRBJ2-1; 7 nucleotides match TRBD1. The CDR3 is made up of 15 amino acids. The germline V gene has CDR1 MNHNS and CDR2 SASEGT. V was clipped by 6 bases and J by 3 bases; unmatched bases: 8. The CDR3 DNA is TGTGCCAGCAGAGAAACCGGGACAGTCTACAATGAGCAGTTCTTC. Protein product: CASRETGTVYNEQFF.